The 22 T cell receptor beta chains listed next were all sequenced from one sample in a study of high-grade serous ovarian cancer treatment subgroups. The tumor samples were collected prior to definitive surgery or chemotherapy. Produced via immunoSEQ multiplex PCR; TCRdb's table is partial and in-frame only. The sample has 35,000 to 45,000 clones, around three quarters seen once. The sample comprised tumor tissue. The receptors come from a human donor with high-grade serous ovarian cancer.

This chain connects TRBV5-6 to TRBJ1-6; D is ambiguous. This CDR3 comprises 16 residues. Germline CDR1 and CDR2: SGHDT and YYEEEE. Trimming removed 0 bases at V and 9 bases at J, with 16 bases between. CDR3 amino acids: CASSLGTEVFGSPLHF. CDR3 nucleotide sequence: TGTGCCAGCAGCTTGGGGACGGAAGTATTCGGTTCACCCCTCCACTTT.

This clone was seen more than once but under ten times. The genes are TRBV20-1 and TRBJ2-1, with D tentatively TRBD2 (5 bases). The CDR3 spans 11 residues. CDR1 is DFQATT and CDR2 is SNEGSKA in the germline V gene (reference sequence). The V and J ends lost 7 bases and 12 bases respectively, with 16 bases between them. CDR3 sequence (DNA): TGCAGTGTCCTAGCTGGAAGTGGGCAGTTCTTC. It yields the protein CSVLAGSGQFF.

The chain is built from TRBV7-2 and TRBJ2-7, with TRBD2 matching over 7 bases. V was pared by 5 bases and J by 3 bases, with 7 bases of the junction left unmatched. Germline-derived CDR1 and CDR2 are SGHTA and FQGNSA. The CDR3 runs to 14 residues. CDR3 protein: CASSESGGDYEQYF. The CDR3 DNA is TGTGCCAGCAGCGAATCGGGGGGTGACTACGAGCAGTACTTC.

The genes are TRBV5-4 and TRBJ1-1; TRBD1 might be the D (6 bases). The CDR3 sequence is 15 residues long. The V gene lost 4 bases and the J gene lost 3 bases, with 16 bases spanning the gap. Germline values: CDR1 SGHNT, CDR2 YYREEE (reference sequence). CDR3 region: CASSEGVAAHTEAFF. The DNA of the CDR3 is TGTGCCAGCAGCGAGGGGGTGGCCGCGCACACTGAAGCTTTCTTT.

The chain uses TRBV7-9 and TRBJ2-1; no clear D gene. Trimming pared 4 bases from V and 8 bases from J, leaving 12 bases between. The length of the CDR3 is 13 residues. Looked up from germline, CDR1 is SEHNR and CDR2 is FQNEAQ (reference sequence). The CDR3 here is CASSSSYSDEQFF. DNA for the CDR3: TGTGCCAGCAGCTCATCCTATTCGGATGAGCAGTTCTTC.

This chain links TRBV5-1 with TRBJ2-1; D may be TRBD1 or TRBD2 (6 bases each). Germline lookup yields CDR1 SGHRS and CDR2 YFSETQ. Trimming cost V 1 base and J 7 bases, with 12 bases left between them. The CDR3 is 14 amino acids. The CDR3 DNA follows: TGCGCCAGCAGCTTGCGGGAAGGGGGGAATGAGCAGTTCTTC. Translation: CASSLREGGNEQFF.

V usage is TRBV11-3 and J usage is TRBJ2-1; 7 bases map to TRBD2. V was clipped by 0 bases and J by 2 bases; unmatched bases: 4. This CDR3 is 16 amino acids long. Germline lookup yields CDR1 SGHNT and CDR2 YENEEA. The DNA for the CDR3 is TGTGCCAGCAGCTTAGACAGCGGGATCCCCTACAATGAGCAGTTCTTC. The encoded protein is CASSLDSGIPYNEQFF.

The chain carries TRBV5-1 and TRBJ2-1, with D possibly TRBD1 on 6 matching bases. The CDR3 is made up of 17 amino acids. Trimming cost V 1 base and J 2 bases, with 16 bases left between them. The germline CDR1 and CDR2 sequences are SGHRS and YFSETQ. The CDR3 is CASSLQFPRTAYNEQFF. CDR3 DNA sequence: TGCGCCAGCAGCTTGCAGTTCCCCCGGACAGCCTACAATGAGCAGTTCTTC. Complete variable domain (other parts from reference TRBV5-1 and TRBJ2-1): KAGVTQTPRYLIKTRGQQVTLSCSPISGHRSVSWYQQTPGQGLQFLFEYFSETQRNKGNFPGRFSGRQFSNSRSEMNVSTLELGDSALYLCASSLQFPRTAYNEQFFGPGTRLTVL.

This rearrangement joins TRBV14 to TRBJ1-2; TRBD1 matches 9 bases. Per germline, CDR1 SGHDN and CDR2 FVKESK. The CDR3 loop spans 16 amino acids. The ends lost 2 bases at V and 4 bases at J; junction bases unmatched: 8. The CDR3 DNA is TGTGCCAGCAGCCAACTACTGGACAGGGGATCCTATGGCTACACCTTC. This gives the protein CASSQLLDRGSYGYTF.

The V gene is TRBV4-2, the J gene TRBJ2-1, with 11 bases that match TRBD2. The CDR3 runs to 15 residues. Germline assignment: CDR1 LGHNA and CDR2 YNFKEQ. The junction had 5 bases not matched to a gene; V was cut back by 3 bases and J by 7 bases. CDR3: CASSQAGTSGNEQFF. CDR3 coding DNA: TGTGCCAGCAGCCAGGCCGGGACTAGCGGTAATGAGCAGTTCTTC.

The rearrangement joins TRBV5-6 to TRBJ2-6; possibly TRBD1 for D (5 bases). Trimming removed 1 base from V and 0 bases from J, with 8 bases in between. Germline CDR1 is SGHDT and CDR2 is YYEEEE. The CDR3 is 16 residues long. The CDR3 is CASSLRGSSGANVLTF. In nucleotides, the CDR3 is TGTGCCAGCAGCTTGAGGGGAAGCTCTGGGGCCAACGTCCTGACTTTC.

This rearrangement joins TRBV28 to TRBJ2-7, with 10 bases that match TRBD1. The CDR3 totals 15 residues. Germline V gives CDR1 MDHEN, CDR2 SYDVKM. J gave up 5 bases and V 2 bases, and 6 bases lay outside the gene matches. In DNA, the CDR3 is TGTGCCAGCAGTTTAACGACAGGGGGCCAAGACGAGCAGTACTTC. It yields the protein CASSLTTGGQDEQYF.

This chain connects TRBV18 to TRBJ2-7, with D possibly being TRBD1 (7 bases). The V gene lost 3 bases and the J gene lost 6 bases, with 18 bases spanning the gap. Germline V gene data show CDR1 as KGHSH and CDR2 as LQKENI. The CDR3 consists of 15 residues. Here the CDR3 reads CASSPRQGGLVEQYF. CDR3 sequence (DNA): TGTGCCAGCTCACCTCGACAGGGAGGCCTCGTCGAGCAGTACTTC. The variable domain in full, with the rest retrieved from reference TRBV18 and TRBJ2-7, is NAGVMQNPRHLVRRRGQEARLRCSPMKGHSHVYWYRQLPEEGLKFMVYLQKENIIDESGMPKERFSAEFPKEGPSILRIQQVVRGDSAAYFCASSPRQGGLVEQYFGPGTRLTVT.

The rearrangement links TRBV15 to TRBJ1-5; no clear D gene. The CDR3 has 16 residues. Germline V gene data show CDR1 as LNHNV and CDR2 as YYDKDF (reference sequence). V shed 0 bases and J shed 7 bases, with 16 bases lying between them. This CDR3 is CATSRDLPRRDQPQHF. As DNA, the CDR3 is TGTGCCACCAGCAGAGATCTTCCCCGGCGCGACCAGCCCCAGCATTTT.

The rearrangement links TRBV4-1 to TRBJ2-7; D unclear. The germline gives CDR1 MGHRA, CDR2 YSYEKL. The V end was cut by 0 bases, the J end by 3 bases, with 6 bases between. This CDR3 region has 13 residues. CDR3 nucleotides: TGCGCCAGCAGCCAAGAGGGAATCTACGAGCAGTACTTC. Translating gives CASSQEGIYEQYF.

The chain carries TRBV27 and TRBJ1-1, with no clear D. V was cut by 3 bases and J by 1 base, with 6 bases left in between. CDR3 length: 13 residues. Germline CDR1 reads MNHEY; CDR2 reads SMNVEV (reference sequence). CDR3 nucleotides: TGTGCCAGCAGTTTGTCACCGAACACTGAAGCTTTCTTT. It is translated as CASSLSPNTEAFF.

This chain links TRBV5-6 with TRBJ1-5, with D possibly being TRBD1 (6 bases). The ends were cut back, 2 bases at V and 5 bases at J, with 11 bases in the middle. CDR1 is SGHDT, CDR2 YYEEEE, per germline. The CDR3 is made up of 14 amino acids. The CDR3 is CASSFYRVHQPQHF. For the CDR3, the DNA is TGTGCCAGCAGCTTCTACAGGGTACATCAGCCCCAGCATTTT.

The DNA for the CDR3 is TGTGCCAGCAGCTTATTAGCTGCGACAGCTAAAACCGGGGAGCTGTTTTTT. Translated, it gives CASSLLAATAKTGELFF. This chain uses TRBV7-9 with TRBJ2-2; TRBD1 is a possible D gene (5 bases). V was shortened by 2 bases and J by 5 bases, with 18 bases between the two germline ends. CDR1 is SEHNR, CDR2 FQNEAQ, per germline (reference sequence). CDR3 length equals 17 residues.

The rearrangement joins TRBV5-4 to TRBJ1-5; no firm D call. CDR1 is SGHNT, CDR2 YYREEE, per germline (reference sequence). The V and J ends lost 4 bases and 6 bases respectively, with 11 bases between them. This CDR3 has 13 residues. The CDR3 DNA reads TGTGCCAGCAGCCCGAGTGGGCGTCAGCCCCAGCATTTT. This codes for CASSPSGRQPQHF.

This clone was detected only a few times. The chain combines TRBV19 with TRBJ1-2; no definite D call. The CDR3 is 12 residues long. Germline CDR1 and CDR2: LNHDA and SQIVND (reference sequence). V lost 2 bases and J 8 bases, leaving 9 bases between the germline ends. CDR3 region: CASSITAEGYTF. CDR3 DNA sequence: TGTGCCAGTAGTATAACGGCAGAAGGCTACACCTTC.

This rearrangement joins TRBV5-8 to TRBJ2-1; D call uncertain. The length of the CDR3 is 16 residues. Deletions cut 2 bases from V and 2 bases from J, with 14 bases between. CDR1 is SGHTS and CDR2 is YDEGEE in the germline V gene. This CDR3 reads CASSLGLTITYNEQFF. The CDR3 DNA is TGTGCCAGCAGCTTAGGCTTGACGATAACCTACAATGAGCAGTTCTTC.

The chain uses TRBV12-5 and TRBJ2-1; 9 nucleotides agree with TRBD2. V lost 4 bases, J lost 6 bases, and 16 bases stayed unmatched. Per germline, CDR1 LGHNT and CDR2 FRNRAP. CDR3 size: 18 residues. The CDR3 sequence: CASGWSGGAGGGFNEQFF. The CDR3 nucleotides are TGTGCTAGTGGTTGGTCGGGTGGAGCGGGAGGAGGTTTCAATGAGCAGTTCTTC. Variable domain in full (rest from reference TRBV12-5 and TRBJ2-1): DARVTQTPRHKVTEMGQEVTMRCQPILGHNTVFWYRQTMMQGLELLAYFRNRAPLDDSGMPKDRFSAEMPDATLATLKIQPSEPRDSAVYFCASGWSGGAGGGFNEQFFGPGTRLTVL.